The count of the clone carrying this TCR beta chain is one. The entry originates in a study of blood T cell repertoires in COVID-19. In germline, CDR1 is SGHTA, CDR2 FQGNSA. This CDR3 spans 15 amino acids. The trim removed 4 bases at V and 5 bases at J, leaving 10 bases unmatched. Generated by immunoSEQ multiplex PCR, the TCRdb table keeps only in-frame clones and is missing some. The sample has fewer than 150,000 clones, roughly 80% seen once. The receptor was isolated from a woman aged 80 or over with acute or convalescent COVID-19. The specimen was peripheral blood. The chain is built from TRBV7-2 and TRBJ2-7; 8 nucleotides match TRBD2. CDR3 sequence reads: CASSSSGTRKHEQYF. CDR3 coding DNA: TGTGCCAGCAGCTCATCCGGGACTAGAAAACACGAGCAGTACTTC.